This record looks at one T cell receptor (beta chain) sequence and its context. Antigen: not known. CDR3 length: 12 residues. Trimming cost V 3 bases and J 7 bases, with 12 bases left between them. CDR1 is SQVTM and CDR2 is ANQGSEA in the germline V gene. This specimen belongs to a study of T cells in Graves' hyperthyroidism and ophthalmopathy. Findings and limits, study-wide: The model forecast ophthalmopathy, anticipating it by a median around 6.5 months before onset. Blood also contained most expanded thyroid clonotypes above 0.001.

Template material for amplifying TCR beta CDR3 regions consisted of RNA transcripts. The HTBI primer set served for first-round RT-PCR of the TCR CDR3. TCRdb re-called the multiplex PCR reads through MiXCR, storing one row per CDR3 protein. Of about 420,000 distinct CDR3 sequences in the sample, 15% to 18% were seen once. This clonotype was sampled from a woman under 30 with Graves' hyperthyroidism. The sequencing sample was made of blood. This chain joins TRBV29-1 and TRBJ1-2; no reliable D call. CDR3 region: CSVDVPVGGYTF. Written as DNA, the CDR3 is TGCAGCGTTGATGTGCCGGTGGGTGGCTACACCTTC.